This record concerns one T cell receptor beta chain sequence. What it binds is not known. This CDR3 spans 15 amino acids. Trimming cost V 4 bases and J 0 bases, with 8 bases left between them. Germline CDR1 is SGHDT and CDR2 is YYEEEE. These data belong to a study of T cell responses to AZD1222 COVID-19 vaccine. Notes on the study in general: Targets within unmutated variant regions were reportedly found for nearly half of spike-specific TCRs. Only six or seven AZD1222 recipients were seropositive at baseline.

Assay: immunoSEQ multiplex PCR; the TCRdb copy retains only in-frame clones and omits some. In the table there are fewer than 200,000 clones, 90% to 95% of which are singletons. The source is an adult in good health. The material was peripheral blood, obtained on day 0 of AZD1222 vaccination. The chain combines TRBV5-6 with TRBJ2-6; D remains ambiguous. The CDR3 spells CASSLDTSGANVLTF. As DNA, the CDR3 is TGTGCCAGCAGCCTAGACACCTCTGGGGCCAACGTCCTGACTTTC.